The clone carrying this T cell receptor (beta chain) was seen a handful of times. Its antigen is not known. The sample comes from a study of cytomegalovirus exposure and HLA in healthy donors. The study, taken as a whole, reports: In a later analysis, specific HLA alleles were associated with 16,000 or so TCR beta sequences at a 0.05 false discovery rate. Previous analysis showed most TCR beta V segments were productive about 90% or about 30% of the time.

The germline V gene has CDR1 SGHRS and CDR2 YFSETQ. V gave up 0 bases and J gave up 2 bases; unmatched junction bases: 10. The CDR3 sequence is 18 residues long. PCR was performed using 60 Vbeta and 13 Jbeta primers. Libraries were prepared by immunoSEQ multiplex PCR; TCRdb keeps only in-frame clonotypes and omits some of them. The sample shows roughly 76,000 clones, approximately 90% of them seen only once. The genes are TRBV5-1 and TRBJ1-5; 8 nucleotides match TRBD1. Material: PBMCs. This sequence originates from a woman aged 25 to 39 in good health and CMV-seronegative. The CDR3 is CASSLEFEDRAGNQPQHF. The CDR3 DNA reads as TGCGCCAGCAGCTTGGAGTTTGAGGACAGGGCGGGCAATCAGCCCCAGCATTTT.